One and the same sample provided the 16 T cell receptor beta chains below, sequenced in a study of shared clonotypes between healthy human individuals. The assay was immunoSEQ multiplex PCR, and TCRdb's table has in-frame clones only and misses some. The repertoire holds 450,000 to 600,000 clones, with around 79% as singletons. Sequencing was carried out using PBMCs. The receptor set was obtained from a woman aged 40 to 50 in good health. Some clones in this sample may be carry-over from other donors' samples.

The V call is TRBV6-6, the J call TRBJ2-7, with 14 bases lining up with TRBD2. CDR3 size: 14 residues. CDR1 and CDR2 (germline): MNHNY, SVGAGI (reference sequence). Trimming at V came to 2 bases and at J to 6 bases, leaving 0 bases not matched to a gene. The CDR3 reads CASSYGTSGSEQYF. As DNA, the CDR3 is TGTGCCAGCAGTTACGGGACTAGCGGGAGCGAGCAGTACTTC.

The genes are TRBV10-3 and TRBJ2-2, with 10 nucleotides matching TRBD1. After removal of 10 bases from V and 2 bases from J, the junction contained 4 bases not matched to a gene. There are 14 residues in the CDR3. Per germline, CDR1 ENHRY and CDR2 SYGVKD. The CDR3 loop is CASRTGGNTGELFF. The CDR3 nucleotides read TGTGCCAGCAGGACAGGGGGTAACACCGGGGAGCTGTTTTTT.

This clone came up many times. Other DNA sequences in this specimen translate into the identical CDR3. The CDR3 protein is CASSPGLQETQYF. Here the CDR3 DNA reads TGCGCCAGCAGCCCCGGGTTACAAGAGACCCAGTACTTC. The chain carries TRBV5-1 and TRBJ2-5; D is unresolved. The CDR3 has 13 amino acids. Germline V gene lookup returns CDR1 SGHRS and CDR2 YFSETQ. V was pared by 4 bases and J by 2 bases, with 9 bases between.

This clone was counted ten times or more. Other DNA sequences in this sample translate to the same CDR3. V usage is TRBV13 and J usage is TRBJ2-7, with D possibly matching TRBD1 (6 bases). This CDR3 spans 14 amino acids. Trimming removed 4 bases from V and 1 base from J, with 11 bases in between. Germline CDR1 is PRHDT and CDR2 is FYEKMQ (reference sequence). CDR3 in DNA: TGTGCCAGCAGCTCTGGGACACCTTCCTACGAGCAGTACTTC. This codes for CASSSGTPSYEQYF.

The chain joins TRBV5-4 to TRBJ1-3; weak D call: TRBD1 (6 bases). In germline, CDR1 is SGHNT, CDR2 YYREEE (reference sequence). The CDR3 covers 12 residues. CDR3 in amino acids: CVSQGNGNTIYF. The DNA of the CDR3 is TGTGTCTCACAGGGAAACGGAAACACCATATATTTT.

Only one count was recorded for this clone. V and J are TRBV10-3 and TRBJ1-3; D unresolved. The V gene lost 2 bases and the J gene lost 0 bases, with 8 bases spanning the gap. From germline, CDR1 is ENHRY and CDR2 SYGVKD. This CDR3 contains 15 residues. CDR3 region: CAISEGPLSGNTIYF. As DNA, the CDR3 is TGTGCCATCAGTGAGGGGCCGCTCTCTGGAAACACCATATATTTT.

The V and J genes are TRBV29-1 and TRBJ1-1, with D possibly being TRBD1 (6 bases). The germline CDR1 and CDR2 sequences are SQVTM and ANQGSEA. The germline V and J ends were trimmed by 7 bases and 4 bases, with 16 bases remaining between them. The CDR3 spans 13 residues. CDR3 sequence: CSAVNRDATEAFF. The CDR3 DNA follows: TGCAGCGCTGTGAACAGGGACGCCACTGAAGCTTTCTTT. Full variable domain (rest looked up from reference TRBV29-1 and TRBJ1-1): SAVISQKPSRDICQRGTSLTIQCQVDSQVTMMFWYRQQPGQSLTLIATANQGSEATYESGFVIDKFPISRPNLTFSTLTVSNMSPEDSSIYLCSAVNRDATEAFFGQGTRLTVV.

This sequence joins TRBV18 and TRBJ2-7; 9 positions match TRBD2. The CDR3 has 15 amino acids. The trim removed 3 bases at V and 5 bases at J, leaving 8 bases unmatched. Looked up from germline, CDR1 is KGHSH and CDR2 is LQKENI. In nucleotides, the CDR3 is TGTGCCAGCTCACCTCGGGCGGGAGGGCCCAACGAGCAGTACTTC. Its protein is CASSPRAGGPNEQYF. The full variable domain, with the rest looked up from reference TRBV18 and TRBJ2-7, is NAGVMQNPRHLVRRRGQEARLRCSPMKGHSHVYWYRQLPEEGLKFMVYLQKENIIDESGMPKERFSAEFPKEGPSILRIQQVVRGDSAAYFCASSPRAGGPNEQYFGPGTRLTVT.

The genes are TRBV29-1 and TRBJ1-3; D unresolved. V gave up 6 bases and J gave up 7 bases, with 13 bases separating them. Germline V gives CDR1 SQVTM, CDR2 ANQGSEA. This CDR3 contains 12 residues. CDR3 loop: CSVGDNRNTIYF. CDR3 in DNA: TGCAGCGTCGGGGATAATAGGAACACCATATATTTT.

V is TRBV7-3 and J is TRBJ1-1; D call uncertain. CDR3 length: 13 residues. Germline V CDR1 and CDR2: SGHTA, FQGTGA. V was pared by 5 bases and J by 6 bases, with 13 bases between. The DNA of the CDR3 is TGTGCCAGCAGCCCAATGCGCACAGCTGAAGCTTTCTTT. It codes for CASSPMRTAEAFF.

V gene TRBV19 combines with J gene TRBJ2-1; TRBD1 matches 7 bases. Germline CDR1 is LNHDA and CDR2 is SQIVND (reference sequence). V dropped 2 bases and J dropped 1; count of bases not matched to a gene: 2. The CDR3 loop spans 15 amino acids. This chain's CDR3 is CASSIRGHSYNEQFF. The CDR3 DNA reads TGTGCCAGTAGTATAAGGGGGCATTCCTACAATGAGCAGTTCTTC.

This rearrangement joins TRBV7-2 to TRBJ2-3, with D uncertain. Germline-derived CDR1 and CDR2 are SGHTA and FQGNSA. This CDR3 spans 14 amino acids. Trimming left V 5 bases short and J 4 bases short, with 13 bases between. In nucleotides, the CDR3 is TGTGCCAGCAGCCCCCAAATGAGTGCAGATACGCAGTATTTT. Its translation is CASSPQMSADTQYF.

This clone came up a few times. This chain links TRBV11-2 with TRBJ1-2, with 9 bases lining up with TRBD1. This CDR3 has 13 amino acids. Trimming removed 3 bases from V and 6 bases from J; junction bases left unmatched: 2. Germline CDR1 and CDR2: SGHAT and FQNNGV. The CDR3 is CASSFGQGNGYTF. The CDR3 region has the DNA TGTGCCAGCAGCTTCGGACAGGGGAATGGCTACACCTTC.

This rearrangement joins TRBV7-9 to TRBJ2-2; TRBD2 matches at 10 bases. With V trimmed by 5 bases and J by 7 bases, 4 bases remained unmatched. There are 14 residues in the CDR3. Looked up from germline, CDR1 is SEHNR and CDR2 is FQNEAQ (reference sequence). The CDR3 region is CASSPSGSGGELFF. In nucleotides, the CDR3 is TGTGCCAGCAGCCCTAGCGGGAGCGGCGGGGAGCTGTTTTTT.

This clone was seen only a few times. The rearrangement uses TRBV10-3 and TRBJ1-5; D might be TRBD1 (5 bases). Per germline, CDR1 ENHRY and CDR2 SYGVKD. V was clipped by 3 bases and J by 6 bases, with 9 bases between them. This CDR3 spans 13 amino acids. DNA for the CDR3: TGTGCCATCAGTGAATCAGGGATTCAGCCCCAGCATTTT. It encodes CAISESGIQPQHF.

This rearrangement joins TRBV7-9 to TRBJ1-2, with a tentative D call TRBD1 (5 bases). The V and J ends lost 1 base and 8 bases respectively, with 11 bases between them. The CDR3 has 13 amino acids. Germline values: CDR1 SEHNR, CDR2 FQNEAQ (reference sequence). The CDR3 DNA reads TGTGCCAGCAGCTTAGTTGGACAAGGGGGCTACACCTTC. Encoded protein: CASSLVGQGGYTF.